These T cell receptor beta chains were read from a single sample in a study of Ad26.COV2.S vaccination and SARS-CoV-2 variants. Assay: immunoSEQ multiplex PCR; the TCRdb copy retains only in-frame clones and omits some. The sample includes roughly 500,000 clones, around 85% of them seen just once. The sample in question was peripheral blood, obtained in a trial of Ad26.COV2.S vaccine versus placebo. These receptors were obtained from a person between 18 and 65 years old who received the Ad26.COV2.S COVID-19 vaccine or a placebo. The CDR3 runs from the conserved cysteine through the conserved F or W. The D gene is left open where the match is weak. For some rows the clone size is stated as once, few or many, or as a class when expanded; others skip it.

v_gene: TRBV10-3; j_gene: TRBJ1-4; abundance: NA; d_gene: NA; CDR3nt: TGTGCCATCAGTGAGAACAGGGTGGGTGAAAAACTGTTTTTT; CDR3aa: CAISENRVGEKLFF
v_gene: TRBV19; j_gene: TRBJ2-7; abundance: NA; d_gene: NA; CDR3nt: TGTGCCAGTAGTATGCCTGGGTTGGGGATCTACGAGCAGTACTTC; CDR3aa: CASSMPGLGIYEQYF
v_gene: TRBV19; j_gene: TRBJ2-7; abundance: NA; d_gene: NA; CDR3nt: TGTGCCAGTAGTATGTTGGGACCTGCGTCCGGCGGCGAGCAGTACTTC; CDR3aa: CASSMLGPASGGEQYF
v_gene: TRBV7-2; j_gene: TRBJ2-7; abundance: NA; d_gene: TRBD1; CDR3nt: TGTGCCAGCAGCTTAGACCGACAGGGGAAGCAGTACTTC; CDR3aa: CASSLDRQGKQYF
v_gene: TRBV27; j_gene: TRBJ2-1; abundance: NA; d_gene: NA; CDR3nt: TGTGCCAGCAGTCCCGACAGAGAGGTGAATGAGCAGTTCTTC; CDR3aa: CASSPDREVNEQFF
v_gene: TRBV5-1; j_gene: TRBJ2-1; abundance: NA; d_gene: NA; CDR3nt: TGCGCCAGCAGCCCTGGGGTCCCGGGTGAGCAGTTCTTC; CDR3aa: CASSPGVPGEQFF
v_gene: TRBV25-1; j_gene: TRBJ2-7; abundance: NA; d_gene: TRBD1; CDR3nt: TGTGCCACCAACCGTCCGGGACAGGTTGCCGAGCAGTACTTC; CDR3aa: CATNRPGQVAEQYF
v_gene: TRBV7-3; j_gene: TRBJ2-1; abundance: once; d_gene: TRBD2; CDR3nt: TGTGCCAGCAGCTGGGCCGGGACTAGCGGCTACAATGAGCAGTTCTTC; CDR3aa: CASSWAGTSGYNEQFF
v_gene: TRBV4-3; j_gene: TRBJ1-4; abundance: NA; d_gene: NA; CDR3nt: TGCGCCAGCAGCCAAGTTCGACGTAGTAATGAAAAACTGTTTTTT; CDR3aa: CASSQVRRSNEKLFF
v_gene: TRBV6-2/TRBV6-3; j_gene: TRBJ2-2; abundance: NA; d_gene: TRBD2; CDR3nt: TGTGCCAGCAGCTCCTCCGCCGGGGGGACCGGGGAGCTGTTTTTT; CDR3aa: CASSSSAGGTGELFF
v_gene: TRBV7-3; j_gene: TRBJ2-3; abundance: once; d_gene: NA; CDR3nt: TGTGCCAGCAGCTTATACAGGGAGGCAGATACGCAGTATTTT; CDR3aa: CASSLYREADTQYF
v_gene: TRBV7-8; j_gene: TRBJ2-1; abundance: NA; d_gene: TRBD1; CDR3nt: TGTGCCAGCAGCCAGGGGGTTAATGAGCAGTTCTTC; CDR3aa: CASSQGVNEQFF
v_gene: TRBV7-8; j_gene: TRBJ2-7; abundance: NA; d_gene: TRBD2; CDR3nt: TGTGCCAGCAGCTTAGCGGGAGGGCGGTACGAGCAGTACTTC; CDR3aa: CASSLAGGRYEQYF
v_gene: TRBV25-1; j_gene: TRBJ2-1; abundance: NA; d_gene: TRBD2; CDR3nt: TGTGCCAGCAGTGAATCGGGGACTAGCGGGAGTCTCTACAATGAGCAGTTCTTC; CDR3aa: CASSESGTSGSLYNEQFF
v_gene: TRBV9; j_gene: TRBJ2-2; abundance: once; d_gene: NA; CDR3nt: TGTGCCAGCAGCCGGGGACTGACGAACACCGGGGAGCTGTTTTTT; CDR3aa: CASSRGLTNTGELFF
v_gene: TRBV11-2; j_gene: TRBJ1-1; abundance: NA; d_gene: NA; CDR3nt: TGTGCCAGCAGCCTACTACCGGGGGGGAACACTGAAGCTTTCTTT; CDR3aa: CASSLLPGGNTEAFF
v_gene: TRBV6-2/TRBV6-3; j_gene: TRBJ2-3; abundance: few; d_gene: TRBD2; CDR3nt: TGTGCCAGCAGCTGGACTAGCGGGAAGAGCACAGATACGCAGTATTTT; CDR3aa: CASSWTSGKSTDTQYF
v_gene: TRBV5-6; j_gene: TRBJ2-1; abundance: NA; d_gene: NA; CDR3nt: TGTGCCAGCAGCTTTGGCACCAGCTCCTACAATGAGCAGTTCTTC; CDR3aa: CASSFGTSSYNEQFF
v_gene: TRBV4-3; j_gene: TRBJ1-6; abundance: NA; d_gene: NA; CDR3nt: TGCGCCAGCAGCCAAGAACGAGCTTCCTCCTATAATTCACCCCTCCACTTT; CDR3aa: CASSQERASSYNSPLHF
v_gene: TRBV5-1; j_gene: TRBJ2-6; abundance: NA; d_gene: TRBD1; CDR3nt: TGCGCCAGCAGCTTGTGGGGACAGGAAGGCTCTGGGGCCAACGTCCTGACTTTC; CDR3aa: CASSLWGQEGSGANVLTF
v_gene: TRBV4-3; j_gene: TRBJ2-6; abundance: once; d_gene: TRBD2; CDR3nt: TGCGCCAGCAGCCAATTTAGCGGGAGGACCACTACTGGGGCCAACGTCCTGACTTTC; CDR3aa: CASSQFSGRTTTGANVLTF
v_gene: TRBV5-1; j_gene: TRBJ2-3; abundance: NA; d_gene: TRBD2; CDR3nt: TGCGCCAGCAGCTTGGCCGGACTAGCGGGAGTTCAACCAGATACGCAGTATTTT; CDR3aa: CASSLAGLAGVQPDTQYF
v_gene: TRBV19; j_gene: TRBJ2-1; abundance: NA; d_gene: NA; CDR3nt: TGTGCCAGTAGTATTCCCACTAGGTATGGCAATGAGCAGTTCTTC; CDR3aa: CASSIPTRYGNEQFF
v_gene: TRBV7-2; j_gene: TRBJ2-5; abundance: NA; d_gene: TRBD2; CDR3nt: TGTGCCAGCAGCCCCAGGTGGGGGGGGCAAGAGACCCAGTACTTC; CDR3aa: CASSPRWGGQETQYF
v_gene: TRBV30; j_gene: TRBJ1-1; abundance: NA; d_gene: NA; CDR3nt: TGTGCCTGGAGTGTCTCGGGGTTTAGAGGGACTGAAGCTTTCTTT; CDR3aa: CAWSVSGFRGTEAFF
v_gene: TRBV2; j_gene: TRBJ2-5; abundance: NA; d_gene: NA; CDR3nt: TGTGCCAGCACCTGGGCTAGAAAAGAGACCCAGTACTTC; CDR3aa: CASTWARKETQYF
v_gene: TRBV7-3; j_gene: TRBJ2-7; abundance: NA; d_gene: TRBD1; CDR3nt: TGTGCCAGCAGCTCCTCAACAGGGGACTCCTACGAGCAGTACTTC; CDR3aa: CASSSSTGDSYEQYF
v_gene: TRBV28; j_gene: TRBJ1-5; abundance: NA; d_gene: NA; CDR3nt: TGTGCCAGTACGGACCCTCGGGGTCAGCCCCAGCATTTT; CDR3aa: CASTDPRGQPQHF
v_gene: TRBV30; j_gene: TRBJ1-4; abundance: NA; d_gene: TRBD1; CDR3nt: TGTGCCTGGAGTCCAGACAGGGGACGCGAAAAACTGTTTTTT; CDR3aa: CAWSPDRGREKLFF
v_gene: TRBV6-5; j_gene: TRBJ2-4; abundance: NA; d_gene: NA; CDR3nt: TGTGCCAGCAGGGGCGGACAGAAAAACATTCAGTACTTC; CDR3aa: CASRGGQKNIQYF
v_gene: TRBV6-6; j_gene: TRBJ2-1; abundance: NA; d_gene: NA; CDR3nt: TGTGCCAGCAGCCAGGCTGGGGTTGGCCTCTACAATGAGCAGTTCTTC; CDR3aa: CASSQAGVGLYNEQFF
v_gene: TRBV10-3; j_gene: TRBJ2-2; abundance: NA; d_gene: NA; CDR3nt: TGTGCCATCACCGGGGGGACAGACACCGGGGAGCTGTTTTTT; CDR3aa: CAITGGTDTGELFF
v_gene: TRBV18; j_gene: TRBJ2-2; abundance: NA; d_gene: NA; CDR3nt: TGTGCCAGCTCACGGGAGTCGGGACCCCTCAGCACCGGGGAGCTGTTTTTT; CDR3aa: CASSRESGPLSTGELFF
v_gene: TRBV28; j_gene: TRBJ2-7; abundance: NA; d_gene: NA; CDR3nt: TGTGCCAGCAGCCCCTGGGACTACGAGCAGTACTTC; CDR3aa: CASSPWDYEQYF
v_gene: TRBV28; j_gene: TRBJ1-1; abundance: NA; d_gene: NA; CDR3nt: TGTGCCAGCAGTCCTACTATCTCTGAAGCTTTCTTT; CDR3aa: CASSPTISEAFF
v_gene: TRBV19; j_gene: TRBJ2-1; abundance: NA; d_gene: NA; CDR3nt: TGTGCCAGTAGTATCGGGGGCGCAGGGAAGTTCTTC; CDR3aa: CASSIGGAGKFF
v_gene: TRBV19; j_gene: TRBJ2-1; abundance: once; d_gene: TRBD2; CDR3nt: TGTGCCAGTAGCCCCACCTCAATAGCGGGGTGGGAGCAGTTCTTC; CDR3aa: CASSPTSIAGWEQFF
v_gene: TRBV18; j_gene: TRBJ1-2; abundance: NA; d_gene: NA; CDR3nt: TGTGCCAGCTCACGCACGGGGGATCCGAACTATGGCTACACCTTC; CDR3aa: CASSRTGDPNYGYTF
v_gene: TRBV5-1; j_gene: TRBJ2-7; abundance: once; d_gene: TRBD2; CDR3nt: TGCGCCAGCAGCCCTCAAGCGGGGGCGGGGAACCACGAGCAGTACTTC; CDR3aa: CASSPQAGAGNHEQYF
v_gene: TRBV6-5; j_gene: TRBJ2-7; abundance: few; d_gene: NA; CDR3nt: TGTGCCAGCAGCAGGGTGGGCTCCTACGAGCAGTACTTC; CDR3aa: CASSRVGSYEQYF
v_gene: TRBV4-3; j_gene: TRBJ2-1; abundance: NA; d_gene: NA; CDR3nt: TGCGCCAGCAGCGAAAGACTAGTCGATGAGCAGTTCTTC; CDR3aa: CASSERLVDEQFF
v_gene: TRBV3-1/TRBV3-2; j_gene: TRBJ2-7; abundance: NA; d_gene: TRBD2; CDR3nt: TGTGCCAGCAGCCAGACTAGCTTGGCCTACGAGCAGTACTTC; CDR3aa: CASSQTSLAYEQYF
v_gene: TRBV7-9; j_gene: TRBJ1-4; abundance: NA; d_gene: NA; CDR3nt: TGTGCCAGCAGCATACCCCCCGACGGGACTGATCGAGAAAAACTGTTTTTT; CDR3aa: CASSIPPDGTDREKLFF
v_gene: TRBV6-5; j_gene: TRBJ2-7; abundance: NA; d_gene: TRBD1; CDR3nt: TGTGCCAGCAGTTCCCAGCCGGGACAGAGACCATACGAGCAGTACTTC; CDR3aa: CASSSQPGQRPYEQYF
v_gene: TRBV7-9; j_gene: TRBJ2-3; abundance: NA; d_gene: TRBD2; CDR3nt: TGTGCCAGTACCTCGATCCTAGCGGGAGTGGGGGGCCGCACAGATACGCAGTATTTT; CDR3aa: CASTSILAGVGGRTDTQYF
v_gene: TRBV7-2; j_gene: TRBJ2-7; abundance: NA; d_gene: TRBD2; CDR3nt: TGTGCCAGCACCCCCCTCCCGAGCGGGAGAAACTACGAGCAGTACTTC; CDR3aa: CASTPLPSGRNYEQYF
v_gene: TRBV4-2; j_gene: TRBJ1-2; abundance: NA; d_gene: NA; CDR3nt: TGTGCCAGCAGCCAAGCGAAGGATCCTCCCCGCTACACCTTC; CDR3aa: CASSQAKDPPRYTF
v_gene: TRBV14; j_gene: TRBJ2-7; abundance: NA; d_gene: NA; CDR3nt: TGTGCCAGCAGCCACATCCAGGGGGAGCAGTACTTC; CDR3aa: CASSHIQGEQYF
v_gene: TRBV14; j_gene: TRBJ2-1; abundance: NA; d_gene: TRBD1; CDR3nt: TGTGCCAGCAGCCAAGATAGGGGGCACCCCACACCCAATGAGCAGTTCTTC; CDR3aa: CASSQDRGHPTPNEQFF
v_gene: TRBV19; j_gene: TRBJ1-2; abundance: NA; d_gene: NA; CDR3nt: TGTGCCAGTAACGGGGACACCAACTATGGCTACACCTTC; CDR3aa: CASNGDTNYGYTF
v_gene: TRBV3-1/TRBV3-2; j_gene: TRBJ2-5; abundance: NA; d_gene: TRBD2; CDR3nt: TGTGCCAGCAGCCGACCTAGCGGGATCCAGGAGACCCAGTACTTC; CDR3aa: CASSRPSGIQETQYF
v_gene: TRBV20-1; j_gene: TRBJ1-1; abundance: NA; d_gene: NA; CDR3nt: TGCAGTGCTGGAGGGAACACTGAAGCTTTCTTT; CDR3aa: CSAGGNTEAFF
v_gene: TRBV28; j_gene: TRBJ1-3; abundance: NA; d_gene: NA; CDR3nt: TGTGCCAGCAGTGGGGTATTCTCTGGAAACACCATATATTTT; CDR3aa: CASSGVFSGNTIYF
v_gene: TRBV11-3; j_gene: TRBJ2-1; abundance: NA; d_gene: TRBD2; CDR3nt: TGTGCCAGCAGCCCGGGGAAGAATAGCGGGGGCTCCTACAATGAGCAGTTCTTC; CDR3aa: CASSPGKNSGGSYNEQFF
v_gene: TRBV11-2; j_gene: TRBJ2-2; abundance: NA; d_gene: NA; CDR3nt: TGTGCCAGCAGCTTGGGTCCTTTCGCCGGGGAGCTGTTTTTT; CDR3aa: CASSLGPFAGELFF
v_gene: TRBV2; j_gene: TRBJ1-2; abundance: few; d_gene: TRBD1; CDR3nt: TGTGCCAGCGGATTAGGCAGGGGGTCAGGAGGCTACACCTTC; CDR3aa: CASGLGRGSGGYTF
v_gene: TRBV7-2; j_gene: TRBJ1-2; abundance: NA; d_gene: NA; CDR3nt: TGTGCCAGCAGCCTTGACGGAGCTAACTATGGCTACACCTTC; CDR3aa: CASSLDGANYGYTF
v_gene: TRBV5-1; j_gene: TRBJ2-1; abundance: NA; d_gene: TRBD2; CDR3nt: TGCGCCAGCAGCCCAAATAGCGGGAGAGGTTCCTACAATGAGCAGTTCTTC; CDR3aa: CASSPNSGRGSYNEQFF
v_gene: TRBV10-2; j_gene: TRBJ1-6; abundance: NA; d_gene: TRBD1; CDR3nt: TGCGCCAGCACTCTCACAGGGGGCGCGGCACCCCTCCACTTT; CDR3aa: CASTLTGGAAPLHF